This TCR beta chain was captured in a study of blood T cell repertoires in COVID-19. Study-wide background: Spain, Italy and the United States supplied samples that represented acute and convalescent COVID-19.

CDR1 is SGHRS and CDR2 is YFSETQ in the germline V gene. The CDR3 has 14 residues. V was shortened by 5 bases and J by 3 bases, with 14 bases between the two germline ends. As processed by the authors: Estimates of nucleated cell counts were drawn from the amplification of reference gene primers. The data were produced by immunoSEQ multiplex PCR, yet TCRdb's version contains in-frame clones alone and is incomplete. V and J calls and clone size are given by that table; D and trimming were obtained from the DNA. The sample lists around 620,000 clones, approximately 90% seen once, with about 0.26% in the top ten.

The V gene is TRBV5-1, the J gene TRBJ1-2; D gene uncertain. The clonotype was recovered from a young woman with acute or convalescent COVID-19. Material: peripheral blood. The CDR3 is CASRKEVVDYGYTF. In DNA, the CDR3 is TGCGCCAGCAGAAAGGAGGTAGTCGACTATGGCTACACCTTC.